This T cell receptor beta chain was captured by sequencing in a study of PD-1 blockade in classical Hodgkin lymphoma. Study-level findings and limits: Relapsed/refractory patients reportedly had lower baseline diversity than newly diagnosed patients. Underlying causes for the observed repertoire differences were not defined, possibly disease activity or prior therapy.

Documented time point: newly diagnosed, previously untreated cHL patient sample. Comparison relied on PBMCs that came from newly diagnosed, untreated classical Hodgkin lymphoma. Data came from immunoSEQ multiplex PCR; TCRdb stores just in-frame clones and leaves some out. The sample carries over 15,000 clones, over 75% recorded once. The CDR3 covers 12 residues. Unmatched junction bases numbered 3, after V lost 5 bases and J lost 5 bases. Germline V lookup: CDR1 SGHKS, CDR2 YYEKEE (reference sequence). A note on this clone: Its specificity is unknown.

This receptor was identified in a human donor with classical Hodgkin lymphoma. Sequencing used peripheral blood mononuclear cells (PBMCs). The V call is TRBV5-5, the J call TRBJ2-5; TRBD1 agrees at 7 bases. CDR3 protein: CASRQGMETQYF. DNA of the CDR3: TGTGCCAGCAGACAGGGGATGGAGACCCAGTACTTC.